These 21 T cell receptor beta chains share one sample of origin, sequenced in a study of shared clonotypes between healthy human individuals. Sequenced by immunoSEQ multiplex PCR; TCRdb stores in-frame clones only, minus some. The data hold more than 500,000 clones, with approximately 95% observed a single time. Specimen: naive CD4+ T cells sorted from blood. Subset meaning: CD45RA+ positively selected. The origin of the receptors is a woman aged 30 to 39 in good health.

V usage is TRBV7-9 and J usage is TRBJ1-2; tentatively, D is TRBD1 (5 bases). Between the trimmed V and J ends, which lost 4 bases and 5 bases, there was a span of 14 bases. The CDR3 has 14 amino acids. CDR1 is SEHNR and CDR2 is FQNEAQ in the germline V gene (reference sequence). The CDR3 loop is CASSSGYFFYGYTF. The CDR3 region has the DNA TGTGCCAGCAGCTCAGGGTACTTTTTTTATGGCTACACCTTC.

On this clone itself: This specimen includes other DNA sequences encoding the same CDR3. CDR3 protein: CASSLGTSGNTIYF. CDR3 nucleotide sequence: TGCGCCAGCAGCTTGGGCACCTCTGGAAACACCATATATTTT. V usage is TRBV5-1 and J usage is TRBJ1-3; D is undetermined. V was shortened by 0 bases and J by 0 bases, with 4 bases between the two germline ends. The CDR3 consists of 14 residues. Looked up from germline, CDR1 is SGHRS and CDR2 is YFSETQ.

Worth noting for this clone: Other DNA sequences in the same sample also yield this CDR3. This rearrangement joins TRBV5-1 to TRBJ2-5; TRBD2 might be the D (5 bases). Trimming stripped 4 bases from V and 4 bases from J, with 11 bases between. Germline-derived CDR1 and CDR2 are SGHRS and YFSETQ. This CDR3 is 13 amino acids long. For the CDR3, the DNA is TGCGCCAGCAGCCTGGAGGATAGAGAGACCCAGTACTTC. Its translation: CASSLEDRETQYF.

This clone was counted a single time. The chain uses TRBV28 and TRBJ2-7; 7 bases map to TRBD1. V was pared by 6 bases and J by 0 bases, with 8 bases of the junction left unmatched. The CDR3 is 15 amino acids. CDR1 is MDHEN, CDR2 SYDVKM, per germline. CDR3 sequence: CASSPGDSPSYEQYF. CDR3 in DNA: TGTGCCAGCAGCCCAGGGGACAGTCCCTCCTACGAGCAGTACTTC.

The chain links TRBV4-1 to TRBJ1-3, with 8 bases lining up with TRBD1. V lost 5 bases to trimming and J lost 0 bases; unmatched junction nucleotides: 9. The CDR3 runs to 17 residues. The germline CDR1 and CDR2 sequences are MGHRA and YSYEKL. CDR3 amino acids: CASSVRTGNFSGNTIYF. The CDR3 coding sequence is TGCGCCAGCAGCGTTAGGACAGGGAACTTCTCTGGAAACACCATATATTTT.

The chain couples TRBV6-6 to TRBJ2-2, with TRBD1 matching 7 bases. There are 16 residues in the CDR3. CDR1 and CDR2 (germline): MNHNY, SVGAGI (reference sequence). The V gene end was trimmed by 2 bases and the J gene end by 6 bases; junction bases not matched to a gene: 9. CDR3 in amino acids: CASSYQGQSGAGELFF. The CDR3 bases are TGTGCCAGCAGTTACCAGGGACAGTCAGGGGCCGGGGAGCTGTTTTTT.

This clone was counted once. CDR3 sequence reads: CASSEASRGSYGYTF. CDR3 nucleotides: TGTGCCAGCAGTGAAGCGAGCCGGGGGAGCTATGGCTACACCTTC. This chain uses TRBV2 with TRBJ1-2; tentatively, D is TRBD1 (5 bases). CDR1 is SNHLY, CDR2 FYNNEI, per germline. This CDR3 is built from 15 residues. The ends were cut back, 0 bases at V and 4 bases at J, with 12 bases in the middle. The variable domain in full, with the rest retrieved from reference TRBV2 and TRBJ1-2, is EPEVTQTPSHQVTQMGQEVILRCVPISNHLYFYWYRQILGQKVEFLVSFYNNEISEKSEIFDDQFSVERPDGSNFTLKIRSTKLEDSAMYFCASSEASRGSYGYTFGSGTRLTVV.

This clone was detected only once. Distinct nucleotide sequences in the sample also encode this CDR3. J is TRBJ1-4 and V is TRBV5-1; no reliable D call. Germline CDR1 SGHRS, CDR2 YFSETQ. CDR3 size: 15 residues. V gave up 0 bases and J gave up 0 bases, with 6 bases separating them. DNA of the CDR3: TGCGCCAGCAGCTTGGTCGGGACAACTAATGAAAAACTGTTTTTT. As protein: CASSLVGTTNEKLFF. Looking up the rest from reference TRBV5-1 and TRBJ1-4 gives the full variable domain: KAGVTQTPRYLIKTRGQQVTLSCSPISGHRSVSWYQQTPGQGLQFLFEYFSETQRNKGNFPGRFSGRQFSNSRSEMNVSTLELGDSALYLCASSLVGTTNEKLFFGSGTQLSVL.

The V call is TRBV20-1, the J call TRBJ1-1; possibly TRBD1 for D (6 bases). CDR3 length: 11 amino acids. The germline V gene encodes CDR1 DFQATT and CDR2 SNEGSKA (reference sequence). The V end was cut by 6 bases, the J end by 9 bases, with 14 bases between. The CDR3 sequence: CSAPQGLKAFF. DNA of the CDR3: TGCAGTGCCCCACAGGGACTGAAAGCTTTCTTT.

This clone was seen once. The J gene is TRBJ2-1, the V gene TRBV28; 9 nucleotides line up with TRBD2. Germline V gene data show CDR1 as MDHEN and CDR2 as SYDVKM. CDR3 length equals 16 residues. Trimming removed 2 bases from V and 1 base from J; junction bases left unmatched: 3. The CDR3 region has the DNA TGTGCCAGCAGTTTAAGCACTAGCGGGTCCTACAATGAGCAGTTCTTC. Translating it yields CASSLSTSGSYNEQFF.

The genes are TRBV11-2 and TRBJ2-7; unclear D gene. Germline V gene sequence: CDR1 SGHAT, CDR2 FQNNGV. This CDR3 region has 16 residues. V lost 2 bases, J lost 2 bases, and 16 bases lay in between. The CDR3 loop is CASSLRSVSHTYEQYF. In nucleotides, the CDR3 is TGTGCCAGCAGCTTACGTTCCGTGAGCCATACCTACGAGCAGTACTTC.

Only one count was recorded for this clone. The chain employs TRBV28 and TRBJ2-1, with unresolved D. Germline V CDR1 and CDR2: MDHEN, SYDVKM. V dropped 2 bases and J dropped 4 bases, with 12 bases sitting between them. The CDR3 covers 15 residues. The CDR3 protein is CASSLEADIYNEQFF. DNA for the CDR3: TGTGCCAGCAGTTTAGAGGCGGATATTTACAATGAGCAGTTCTTC.

This clone was seen only a few times. The chain employs TRBV7-2 and TRBJ2-2, with D unclear. V lost 4 bases, J lost 0 bases, and 9 bases lay in between. This CDR3 spans 15 amino acids. The V gene's germline CDR1 is SGHTA and CDR2 FQGNSA. CDR3: CASSSWSANTGELFF. CDR3 in DNA: TGTGCCAGCAGCTCCTGGAGCGCGAACACCGGGGAGCTGTTTTTT.

CDR3 nucleotides: TGTGCCAGCAGCTTGGGTTCCTTCTACGAGCAGTACTTC. The encoded protein is CASSLGSFYEQYF. The rearrangement links TRBV5-5 to TRBJ2-7; no definite D call. V was trimmed by 0 bases and J by 3 bases, leaving 7 bases between them. CDR1 and CDR2 (germline): SGHKS, YYEKEE (reference sequence). CDR3 length: 13 residues.

The rearrangement joins TRBV7-3 to TRBJ2-1; 12 nucleotides align to TRBD2. CDR1 and CDR2 (germline): SGHTA, FQGTGA. The CDR3 loop spans 15 amino acids. V was clipped by 5 bases and J by 7 bases; unmatched bases: 6. The CDR3 coding sequence is TGTGCCAGCAGCCGACTAGCGGGAGTGGGAAATGAGCAGTTCTTC. This codes for CASSRLAGVGNEQFF.

V and J are TRBV10-3 and TRBJ1-2, with unresolved D. The germline V gene has CDR1 ENHRY and CDR2 SYGVKD. The CDR3 contains 12 residues. V lost 6 bases, J lost 5 bases, and 10 bases lay in between. CDR3 sequence: CAIRDEQYGYTF. The CDR3 DNA is TGTGCCATCAGGGATGAACAGTATGGCTACACCTTC.

The CDR3 DNA reads as TGTGCCAGCAGCTTAGTGGGCAGGAACGAGCAGTACTTC. It encodes CASSLVGRNEQYF. The chain couples TRBV7-8 to TRBJ2-7; the D is unclear. This CDR3 is 13 amino acids long. V was shortened by 1 base and J by 5 bases, with 9 bases between the two germline ends. Germline CDR1 is SGHVS and CDR2 is FQNEAQ.

The chain joins TRBV28 to TRBJ1-2; D is possibly TRBD1 (6 bases). The CDR3 sequence is 13 residues long. V was cut by 5 bases and J by 2 bases, with 9 bases left in between. CDR1 and CDR2 from the germline V gene are MDHEN and SYDVKM. Written as DNA, the CDR3 is TGTGCCAGCAGTACCGGACAGAACTATGGCTACACCTTC. Translated, it gives CASSTGQNYGYTF.

The chain employs TRBV11-2 and TRBJ2-3; D uncertain. The CDR3 is made up of 15 amino acids. Looked up from germline, CDR1 is SGHAT and CDR2 is FQNNGV. V was cut by 3 bases and J by 2 bases, with 12 bases left in between. DNA for the CDR3: TGTGCCAGCAGCTTGAGGATCTCCCCCACAGATACGCAGTATTTT. It translates to CASSLRISPTDTQYF.

The chain carries TRBV19 and TRBJ1-1, with 7 positions matching TRBD1. The germline gives CDR1 LNHDA, CDR2 SQIVND (reference sequence). The CDR3 extends over 13 amino acids. The junction had 8 bases not matched to a gene; V was cut back by 10 bases and J by 3 bases. Written as DNA, the CDR3 is TGTGCCACCAAAGGAGACAGGGACACTGAAGCTTTCTTT. Protein: CATKGDRDTEAFF.

The chain carries TRBV6-5 and TRBJ1-2; D may be TRBD1 (5 bases). The CDR3 contains 14 residues. V was clipped by 4 bases and J by 8 bases, with 17 bases between them. The germline gives CDR1 MNHEY, CDR2 SVGAGI. The CDR3: CASSFQAGTEGYTF. CDR3 bases: TGTGCCAGCAGTTTCCAGGCAGGGACGGAAGGCTACACCTTC.